This TCR beta chain was identified during a study of OX40 agonist ivuxolimab in advanced cancers. Overall study: Participants averaged approximately 65 years of age (range about 23 to 80) and were 75% to 90% male. Prior therapy, whether anti-PD-1, anti-PD-L1 or anti-CTLA-4, was allowed, and roughly 41% had some. Two cutaneous melanoma patients and one hepatocellular carcinoma patient, three in all, had partial responses.

Sequencing used immunoSEQ multiplex PCR; TCRdb keeps in-frame clones, though not all of them. The table shows fewer than 120,000 clones, with roughly nine tenths occurring only once. Findings and limits, study-wide: Relative to CD4+ cells, CD8+ T cells on average had more expanded clones.

Trimming stripped 4 bases from V and 5 bases from J, with 8 bases between. Germline loops: CDR1 SGHTA, CDR2 FQGNSA. This CDR3 region has 12 residues. In regard to this clone: What it recognizes is unknown.

This TCR was sampled from an adult with an advanced solid tumor such as melanoma, head and neck, liver or kidney cancer. The chain has TRBV7-2 and TRBJ2-5; no definite D call. This specimen consisted of CD4+ or CD8+ T cells sorted from blood, obtained in a trial of the OX40 agonist ivuxolimab. This chain's CDR3 is CASSYSGETQYF. The CDR3 nucleotides are TGTGCCAGCAGCTACTCCGGGGAGACCCAGTACTTC.